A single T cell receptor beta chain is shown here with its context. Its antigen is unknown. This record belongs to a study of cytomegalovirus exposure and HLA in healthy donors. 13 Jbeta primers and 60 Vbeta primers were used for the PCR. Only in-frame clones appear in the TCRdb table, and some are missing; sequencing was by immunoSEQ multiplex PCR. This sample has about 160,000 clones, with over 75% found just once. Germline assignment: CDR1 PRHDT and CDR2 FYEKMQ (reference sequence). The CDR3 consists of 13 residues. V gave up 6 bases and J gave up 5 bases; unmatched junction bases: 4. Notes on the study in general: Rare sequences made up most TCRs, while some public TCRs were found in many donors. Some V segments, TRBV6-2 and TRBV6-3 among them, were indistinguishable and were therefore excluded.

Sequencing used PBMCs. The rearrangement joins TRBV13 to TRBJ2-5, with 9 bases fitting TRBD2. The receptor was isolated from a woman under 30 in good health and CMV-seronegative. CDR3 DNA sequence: TGTGCCAGCAGGGCTAGCGGGACGGAGACCCAGTACTTC. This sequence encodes CASRASGTETQYF.